A single sample is the source of the 26 T cell receptor beta chains below, sequenced in a study of control samples from healthy donors and cancer patients. TCRdb's copy holds only in-frame clones and misses some; the assay was immunoSEQ multiplex PCR. The sample contains 70,000 to 95,000 clones, more than 70% of which appear only once. Sequencing used blood. These receptors were obtained from a man between 45 and 60 years old in good health.

This clone was picked up a small number of times. The chain is built from TRBV4-1 and TRBJ1-6, with D possibly being TRBD1 (5 bases). Per germline, CDR1 MGHRA and CDR2 YSYEKL. V gave up 0 bases and J gave up 9 bases, with 12 bases separating them. The CDR3 runs 15 residues. The CDR3 region is CASSQDQGYASPLHF. The CDR3 region has the DNA TGCGCCAGCAGCCAAGACCAGGGATACGCTTCACCCCTCCACTTT.

This rearrangement joins TRBV28 to TRBJ2-5, with a possible D match to TRBD2 (7 bases). V was clipped by 2 bases and J by 2 bases, with 18 bases between them. Germline V gene lookup returns CDR1 MDHEN and CDR2 SYDVKM. The CDR3 consists of 17 residues. CDR3 in DNA: TGTGCCAGCAGTTTAGGTGGGGGGGCCGCCGGACAAGAGACCCAGTACTTC. Translation: CASSLGGGAAGQETQYF.

The chain combines TRBV7-2 with TRBJ2-4; a possible D gene is TRBD1 (5 bases). Germline lookup yields CDR1 SGHTA and CDR2 FQGNSA. The CDR3 has 16 residues. V was clipped by 1 base and J by 1 base, with 11 bases between them. The CDR3 DNA is TGTGCCAGCAGCTTAGAACCGGCAGGGGCCAAAAACATTCAGTACTTC. The encoded protein is CASSLEPAGAKNIQYF.

This chain joins TRBV23-1 and TRBJ1-5, with 8 positions matching TRBD1. TRBV23-1 is filed as an ORF, its function uncertain. This CDR3 region has 17 residues. J was trimmed by 1 base and V by 7 bases; bases with no gene match: 12. CDR3 DNA: TGCGCCAGCACCCAATCGGAACAGGGGGGCAGCAATCAGCCCCAGCATTTT. It is translated as CASTQSEQGGSNQPQHF.

This chain uses TRBV12-3 or TRBV12-4 with TRBJ1-5, with D uncertain. The CDR3 runs 13 residues. V shed 5 bases and J shed 3 bases, with 8 bases lying between them. The CDR3, as DNA: TGTGCCAGCAGTCTCAACTACAATCAGCCCCAGCATTTT. Its translation: CASSLNYNQPQHF.

The genes are TRBV10-3 and TRBJ2-1; 8 nucleotides agree with TRBD2. Germline assignment: CDR1 ENHRY and CDR2 SYGVKD. J lost 5 bases, V lost 7 bases, and 4 bases had no gene match. The CDR3 totals 13 residues. CDR3 DNA sequence: TGTGCCATCAAGGGACTAGTCAACAATGAGCAGTTCTTC. Translation: CAIKGLVNNEQFF.

The V call is TRBV27, the J call TRBJ1-5, with TRBD1 matching 7 bases. Germline-derived CDR1 and CDR2 are MNHEY and SMNVEV (reference sequence). The CDR3 sequence is 15 residues long. V lost 5 bases, J lost 7 bases, and 11 bases stayed unmatched. CDR3 sequence reads: CASSLIPGQNQPQHF. As DNA, the CDR3 is TGTGCCAGCAGTCTCATCCCGGGACAGAACCAGCCCCAGCATTTT.

The chain couples TRBV5-1 to TRBJ1-3; perhaps TRBD1 as D (6 bases). Germline assignment: CDR1 SGHRS and CDR2 YFSETQ. Trimming stripped 5 bases from V and 0 bases from J, with 12 bases between. The CDR3 has 15 residues. In DNA form, the CDR3 reads TGCGCCAGCAGTGACAGGCCAAGCTCTGGAAACACCATATATTTT. This translates into CASSDRPSSGNTIYF.

The chain links TRBV30 to TRBJ1-1, with D tentatively TRBD1 (5 bases). Trimming shortened V by 4 bases and J by 0 bases, and 12 bases separated the two germline ends. The CDR3 is made up of 14 amino acids. The germline V gene has CDR1 GTSNPN and CDR2 SVGIG (reference sequence). The CDR3 DNA reads TGTGCCTGGACCTGGGGACCGATGAACACTGAAGCTTTCTTT. This gives the protein CAWTWGPMNTEAFF.

This sequence joins TRBV24-1 and TRBJ2-3; the D is unclear. The CDR3 sequence is 17 residues long. Trimming left V 4 bases short and J 3 bases short, with 19 bases between. The V gene's germline CDR1 is KGHDR and CDR2 SFDVKD. Here the CDR3 reads CATSDPRASAKTDTQYF. For the CDR3, the DNA is TGTGCCACCAGTGACCCTCGTGCCAGCGCGAAAACAGATACGCAGTATTTT.

This sequence joins TRBV24-1 and TRBJ1-4; 8 nucleotides align to TRBD1. Losses at the gene ends were 4 bases for V and 7 bases for J; bases not matched to a gene: 7. This CDR3 is built from 15 residues. Germline CDR1 and CDR2: KGHDR and SFDVKD. In DNA form, the CDR3 reads TGTGCCACCAGTGACCCAGGGGGCGGAGGTGAAAAACTGTTTTTT. This codes for CATSDPGGGGEKLFF.

The genes are TRBV7-2 and TRBJ2-7; 16 nucleotides match TRBD2. The J segment lost 9 bases and the V segment lost 4 bases, leaving 6 bases of the junction unmatched. This CDR3 is 15 amino acids long. Germline V gives CDR1 SGHTA, CDR2 FQGNSA. The CDR3 is CASSSGLAGGGVQYF. CDR3 DNA: TGTGCCAGCAGCTCGGGACTAGCGGGAGGGGGGGTGCAGTACTTC.

This clone was recorded only once. The V gene is TRBV6-6, the J gene TRBJ2-1; the match to TRBD2 covers 9 bases. Germline trimming cut 6 bases from V and 8 bases from J; bases unmatched to any gene: 11. The CDR3 length is 15 residues. Germline loops: CDR1 MNHNY, CDR2 SVGAGI (reference sequence). In DNA form, the CDR3 reads TGTGCCAGCAGCCACCCCGGACTAGCGCACGATGAGCAGTTCTTC. Its protein product is CASSHPGLAHDEQFF.

The CDR3 nucleotides read TGTGCCAGCACATCTGCTCCGGGACACCAAGAGACCCAGTACTTC. It encodes CASTSAPGHQETQYF. V and J are TRBV2 and TRBJ2-5; either TRBD1 or TRBD2 may fit D (5 bases each). Trimming left V 7 bases short and J 0 bases short, with 15 bases between. The germline gives CDR1 SNHLY, CDR2 FYNNEI. The CDR3 runs to 15 residues.

The rearrangement joins TRBV3-1 (or the pseudogene TRBV3-2) to TRBJ1-2; 9 bases map to TRBD1. The V gene end was trimmed by 3 bases and the J gene end by 8 bases; junction bases not matched to a gene: 7. Germline V gene data show CDR1 as LGHDT and CDR2 as YNNKEL (reference sequence). The CDR3 has 14 residues. The CDR3 DNA reads TGTGCCAGCAGCCATGGGGACAGGGCGGGAGGCTACACCTTC. It codes for CASSHGDRAGGYTF.

The chain has TRBV19 and TRBJ2-2; 9 bases fit TRBD1. The germline V gene has CDR1 LNHDA and CDR2 SQIVND (reference sequence). V was pared by 6 bases and J by 7 bases, with 9 bases of the junction left unmatched. The CDR3 sequence is 15 residues long. CDR3 protein: CASRSGTGSNGELFF. In nucleotides, the CDR3 is TGTGCCAGTAGATCGGGGACAGGGAGTAACGGGGAGCTGTTTTTT.

The V call is TRBV13, the J call TRBJ1-5; maybe TRBD1 (6 bases). Trimming took 4 bases from V and 3 from J, leaving 16 bases between them. Germline V gene lookup returns CDR1 PRHDT and CDR2 FYEKMQ (reference sequence). The CDR3 runs 16 residues. This chain's CDR3 is CASSSRLGGINQPQHF. The CDR3 DNA reads TGTGCCAGCAGCTCGAGACTAGGGGGAATCAATCAGCCCCAGCATTTT.

The gene calls are TRBV4-1 and TRBJ1-5; D not certain. Germline V CDR1 and CDR2: MGHRA, YSYEKL. V was pared by 1 base and J by 6 bases, with 13 bases between. This CDR3 is 15 amino acids long. The CDR3 reads CASSQVPPGSQPQHF. The CDR3 DNA is TGCGCCAGCAGCCAAGTCCCGCCCGGAAGTCAGCCCCAGCATTTT.

The J gene is TRBJ2-3, the V gene TRBV5-6, with 8 bases lining up with TRBD2. The CDR3 consists of 15 residues. Germline V gives CDR1 SGHDT, CDR2 YYEEEE. V shed 1 base, J shed 3 bases, and the junction held 4 bases outside the gene matches. The CDR3 bases are TGTGCCAGCAGCTTGCAGCGGGGGATTACAGATACGCAGTATTTT. Translation gives CASSLQRGITDTQYF.

J is TRBJ1-1 and V is TRBV2; D is unresolved. This CDR3 is 13 amino acids long. The V gene's germline CDR1 is SNHLY and CDR2 FYNNEI. Trimming left V 5 bases short and J 1 base short, with 8 bases between. The CDR3: CASSRTTNTEAFF. In DNA form, the CDR3 reads TGTGCCAGCAGTAGAACCACGAACACTGAAGCTTTCTTT.

A word on this clone: The same CDR3 is also encoded by other DNA sequences in this sample. The genes are TRBV5-1 and TRBJ2-2, with TRBD2 identical over 7 bases. Germline assignment: CDR1 SGHRS and CDR2 YFSETQ. V lost 1 base and J lost 1; bases outside the gene matches: 4. There are 16 residues in the CDR3. CDR3 nucleotide sequence: TGCGCCAGCAGCTTGAGGTTAGCGGGGAACACCGGGGAGCTGTTTTTT. Translated, it gives CASSLRLAGNTGELFF.

This clone has a handful of counts. This chain connects TRBV4-3 to TRBJ1-6; no definite D call. The CDR3 runs to 16 residues. The ends were cut back, 1 base at V and 5 bases at J, with 12 bases in the middle. Germline-derived CDR1 and CDR2 are LGHNA and YSLEER. This CDR3 is CASSQAPRGNNSPLHF. For the CDR3, the DNA is TGCGCCAGCAGCCAAGCCCCCCGGGGAAATAATTCACCCCTCCACTTT.

The rearrangement uses TRBV24-1 and TRBJ1-3, with no clear D. The CDR3 has 13 residues. Between the trimmed V and J ends, which lost 7 bases and 1 base, there was a span of 7 bases. The germline CDR1 and CDR2 sequences are KGHDR and SFDVKD. The CDR3 protein is CATRAQSGNTIYF. CDR3 DNA sequence: TGTGCCACCAGAGCCCAGTCTGGAAACACCATATATTTT.

The CDR3 bases are TGTGCCAGCACCCGGGAGGCCACCGGGGAGCTGTTTTTT. Amino acid sequence: CASTREATGELFF. The chain links TRBV12-3 or TRBV12-4 to TRBJ2-2; 7 nucleotides match TRBD2. The CDR3 totals 13 residues. Unmatched junction bases numbered 3, after V lost 7 bases and J lost 4 bases.

The table lists this clone with a count of one. The chain recombines TRBV11-3 with TRBJ1-2; maybe TRBD1 (6 bases). The CDR3 is 13 residues long. Trimming shortened V by 4 bases and J by 6 bases, and 12 bases separated the two germline ends. CDR1 and CDR2 from the germline V gene are SGHNT and YENEEA. The CDR3 is CASSSTGKDGYTF. CDR3 DNA: TGTGCCAGCAGCTCAACAGGGAAGGATGGCTACACCTTC.

The CDR3 DNA is TGTGCCAGCAGTGAAGCTAATATTGCAGAAATCTATGGCTACACCTTC. It codes for CASSEANIAEIYGYTF. The V and J genes are TRBV6-1 and TRBJ1-2; no firm D call. Trimming cost V 0 bases and J 4 bases, with 15 bases left between them. This CDR3 comprises 16 residues. Germline assignment: CDR1 MNHNS and CDR2 SASEGT.